The 28 T cell receptor beta chains below all came from one sample that was sequenced in a study of OX40 agonist ivuxolimab in advanced cancers. Produced via immunoSEQ multiplex PCR; TCRdb's table is partial and in-frame only. The data contain about 81,000 clones, about 88% of them singletons. The material was CD4+ or CD8+ T cells sorted from blood, obtained in a trial of the OX40 agonist ivuxolimab. These receptors originate from an adult with an advanced solid tumor such as melanoma, head and neck, liver or kidney cancer.

J is TRBJ2-4 and V is TRBV28; 7 bases are shared with TRBD1. The V gene end was trimmed by 7 bases and the J gene end by 1 base; junction bases not matched to a gene: 4. The CDR3 spans 14 residues. Germline assignment: CDR1 MDHEN and CDR2 SYDVKM. This CDR3 is CASTEGAAKNIQYF. CDR3 coding DNA: TGTGCCAGCACCGAGGGGGCGGCCAAAAACATTCAGTACTTC. Using reference TRBV28 and TRBJ2-4 for the parts outside the CDR3, the full variable domain is DVKVTQSSRYLVKRTGEKVFLECVQDMDHENMFWYRQDPGLGLRLIYFSYDVKMKEKGDIPEGYSVSREKKERFSLILESASTNQTSMYLCASTEGAAKNIQYFGAGTRLSVL.

The chain has TRBV19 and TRBJ1-4; 9 bases fit TRBD1. Germline lookup yields CDR1 LNHDA and CDR2 SQIVND (reference sequence). The trim removed 4 bases at V and 5 bases at J, leaving 8 bases unmatched. The CDR3 spans 16 residues. CDR3 sequence reads: CASSTSTGTGNEKLFF. The CDR3 DNA reads as TGTGCCAGTAGTACGAGCACCGGGACAGGGAATGAAAAACTGTTTTTT.

This clone was detected a few times. The V call is TRBV7-2, the J call TRBJ1-5; D is perhaps TRBD1 (5 bases). This CDR3 contains 13 residues. Trimming took off 3 bases at V and 5 bases at J, with 8 bases between the two ends. Germline values: CDR1 SGHTA, CDR2 FQGNSA. The CDR3 here is CASSFGAYQPQHF. In DNA, the CDR3 is TGTGCCAGCAGCTTTGGGGCCTATCAGCCCCAGCATTTT.

V usage is TRBV27 and J usage is TRBJ1-3; D gene ambiguous. There are 14 residues in the CDR3. Germline-derived CDR1 and CDR2 are MNHEY and SMNVEV (reference sequence). V was pared by 4 bases and J by 0 bases, with 7 bases between. In DNA form, the CDR3 reads TGTGCCAGCAGTTACAGATACTCTGGAAACACCATATATTTT. Translated: CASSYRYSGNTIYF.

The J gene is TRBJ2-7, the V gene TRBV18; TRBD1 matches at 9 bases. From germline, CDR1 is KGHSH and CDR2 LQKENI. With 6 bases clipped from V and 2 bases from J, the junction kept 5 bases outside the gene matches. The CDR3 spans 14 residues. CDR3 region: CASSSQGAPYEQYV. CDR3 in DNA: TGTGCCAGCTCTTCACAGGGGGCTCCCTACGAGCAGTACGTC.

J is TRBJ1-3 and V is TRBV6-5, with 8 bases matching TRBD1. Germline V CDR1 and CDR2: MNHEY, SVGAGI. The CDR3 covers 14 residues. The trim removed 7 bases at V and 4 bases at J, leaving 6 bases unmatched. The CDR3 loop is CASNPQGGGNTIYF. The DNA for the CDR3 is TGTGCCAGCAACCCACAGGGGGGAGGAAACACCATATATTTT.

The chain has TRBV4-2 and TRBJ2-3; 7 positions match TRBD2. Per germline, CDR1 LGHNA and CDR2 YNFKEQ. V lost 0 bases and J lost 6; bases outside the gene matches: 15. The CDR3 has 18 residues. The CDR3 sequence: CASSQDPKTSARGDTQYF. The CDR3 nucleotides read TGTGCCAGCAGCCAAGATCCCAAAACTAGCGCGCGAGGGGATACGCAGTATTTT.

This clone came up once. The gene calls are TRBV28 and TRBJ2-3; weak D call: TRBD2 (6 bases). V lost 3 bases and J lost 6, with 19 bases in between. Germline V gene data show CDR1 as MDHEN and CDR2 as SYDVKM. The CDR3 is 16 amino acids. CDR3 sequence reads: CASSFLRAGNVDTQYF. Written as DNA, the CDR3 is TGTGCCAGCAGTTTCCTACGGGCGGGGAATGTGGATACGCAGTATTTT.

The chain recombines TRBV7-2 with TRBJ1-1; D is possibly TRBD1 (6 bases). V was trimmed by 4 bases and J by 7 bases, leaving 10 bases between them. This CDR3 has 12 amino acids. The germline CDR1 and CDR2 sequences are SGHTA and FQGNSA. The CDR3 coding sequence is TGTGCCAGCAGCTCCAACAGGGATGAAGCTTTCTTT. Protein product: CASSSNRDEAFF. The full variable domain, in which reference TRBV7-2 and TRBJ1-1 provide the parts outside the CDR3, is GAGVSQSPSNKVTEKGKDVELRCDPISGHTALYWYRQSLGQGLEFLIYFQGNSAPDKSGLPSDRFSAERTGGSVSTLTIQRTQQEDSAVYLCASSSNRDEAFFGQGTRLTVV.

The chain carries TRBV19 and TRBJ2-3, with 9 nucleotides matching TRBD2. The CDR3 contains 16 residues. V lost 5 bases, J lost 2 bases, and 8 bases stayed unmatched. CDR1 is LNHDA, CDR2 SQIVND, per germline (reference sequence). CDR3 DNA: TGTGCCAGTAGTTCCCTGACTAGCGGCTACACAGATACGCAGTATTTT. Translating gives CASSSLTSGYTDTQYF.

The chain joins TRBV19 to TRBJ2-5; TRBD1 is a possible D gene (6 bases). The tail of the sequence fits TRBJ2-7 better, so the J call may be wrong. Germline loops: CDR1 LNHDA, CDR2 SQIVND (reference sequence). The CDR3 length is 13 residues. CDR3: CASSILDSYEQYF. For the CDR3, the DNA is TGTGCCAGTAGTATACTGGACAGCTACGAGCAGTACTTC.

The V gene is TRBV7-2, the J gene TRBJ2-4; D gene uncertain. Germline values: CDR1 SGHTA, CDR2 FQGNSA. This CDR3 region has 12 residues. Deletions cut 3 bases from V and 6 bases from J, with 6 bases between. The CDR3 loop reads CASSFVGNIQYF. DNA of the CDR3: TGTGCCAGCAGCTTTGTAGGAAACATTCAGTACTTC.

The chain has TRBV6-1 and TRBJ1-4; D possibly corresponds to TRBD1 (5 bases). In germline, CDR1 is MNHNS, CDR2 SASEGT. This CDR3 has 15 amino acids. Deletions cut 3 bases from V and 8 bases from J, with 16 bases between. DNA for the CDR3: TGTGCCAGCAGTGAGAGTTGGGGGTCGGGGGAAAAACTGTTTTTT. It codes for CASSESWGSGEKLFF.

This clone was recorded a few times. The rearrangement links TRBV15 to TRBJ2-6; D gene uncertain. The CDR3 extends over 16 amino acids. The V end was cut by 0 bases, the J end by 0 bases, with 6 bases between. The germline gives CDR1 LNHNV, CDR2 YYDKDF (reference sequence). The CDR3 loop reads CATSREGFSGANVLTF. The CDR3 DNA reads TGTGCCACCAGCAGAGAGGGGTTCTCTGGGGCCAACGTCCTGACTTTC.

The CDR3 sequence is CASSPEGLVKNEQFF. The CDR3 DNA reads TGCGCCAGCAGCCCCGAAGGTCTAGTTAAAAATGAGCAGTTCTTC. The chain carries TRBV4-3 and TRBJ2-1; D unresolved. This CDR3 region has 15 residues. Germline V lookup: CDR1 LGHNA, CDR2 YSLEER. With 4 bases removed from V and 7 bases from J, the gap between germline ends came to 17 bases.

The genes are TRBV28 and TRBJ2-1; D gene unclear. V dropped 4 bases and J dropped 7 bases, with 8 bases sitting between them. Germline V CDR1 and CDR2: MDHEN, SYDVKM. This CDR3 comprises 12 residues. Here the CDR3 reads CASSSLWNEQFF. The CDR3 nucleotides read TGTGCCAGCAGTTCTCTGTGGAATGAGCAGTTCTTC.

This rearrangement joins TRBV27 to TRBJ1-2; 9 nucleotides line up with TRBD1. This CDR3 is 14 amino acids long. Germline CDR1 reads MNHEY; CDR2 reads SMNVEV (reference sequence). V shed 4 bases and J 8 bases; nucleotides not matched to a gene: 8. CDR3 sequence: CASSSWTGEDGYTF. Written as DNA, the CDR3 is TGTGCCAGCAGTTCGTGGACAGGGGAGGACGGCTACACCTTC.

This clone appeared a few times. The chain has TRBV6-5 and TRBJ2-3; no clear D. The CDR3 spans 13 residues. V dropped 6 bases and J dropped 4 bases, with 11 bases sitting between them. Germline V gene lookup returns CDR1 MNHEY and CDR2 SVGAGI. CDR3 region: CASSPSNSDTQYF. The CDR3 DNA sequence: TGTGCCAGCAGCCCCTCAAACTCAGATACGCAGTATTTT.

The V call is TRBV7-9, the J call TRBJ2-2; 7 bases are a match to TRBD1. Trimming removed 6 bases from V and 3 bases from J; junction bases left unmatched: 4. The germline CDR1 and CDR2 sequences are SEHNR and FQNEAQ (reference sequence). The CDR3 is made up of 14 amino acids. CDR3 residues: CASRWDSDTGELFF. The CDR3 DNA reads TGTGCCAGCAGGTGGGACAGCGACACCGGGGAGCTGTTTTTT.

The rearrangement uses TRBV28 and TRBJ1-2, with 7 bases identical to TRBD1. Germline values: CDR1 MDHEN, CDR2 SYDVKM. After removal of 2 bases from V and 7 bases from J, the junction contained 1 base not matched to a gene. The CDR3 is 12 residues long. The CDR3 region is CASSLAGGGYTF. The CDR3 DNA reads as TGTGCCAGCAGTTTAGCAGGGGGTGGCTACACCTTC.

This chain joins TRBV7-2 and TRBJ2-1; D gene uncertain. Looked up from germline, CDR1 is SGHTA and CDR2 is FQGNSA. Trimming removed 4 bases from V and 3 bases from J, with 7 bases in between. The CDR3 totals 13 residues. CDR3 nucleotides: TGTGCCAGCAGCTCTCCACTCTACAATGAGCAGTTCTTC. Protein sequence: CASSSPLYNEQFF.

V is TRBV28 and J is TRBJ2-1; TRBD2 agrees at 7 bases. V was pared by 6 bases and J by 11 bases, with 7 bases of the junction left unmatched. The CDR3 contains 12 residues. Germline CDR1 is MDHEN and CDR2 is SYDVKM. The CDR3 coding sequence is TGTGCCAGCAGCCTCACTAGCGCTAAGCAGTTCTTC. Translating gives CASSLTSAKQFF. The complete variable domain, with remaining parts taken from reference TRBV28 and TRBJ2-1, reads DVKVTQSSRYLVKRTGEKVFLECVQDMDHENMFWYRQDPGLGLRLIYFSYDVKMKEKGDIPEGYSVSREKKERFSLILESASTNQTSMYLCASSLTSAKQFFGPGTRLTVL.

A few counts support this clone. The J gene is TRBJ1-5, the V gene TRBV7-8; tentative D call: TRBD1 (5 bases). There are 14 residues in the CDR3. Germline V gene sequence: CDR1 SGHVS, CDR2 FQNEAQ. V gave up 4 bases and J gave up 0 bases, with 7 bases separating them. CDR3: CASSYRTSNQPQHF. CDR3 nucleotides: TGTGCCAGCAGCTACAGGACTAGCAATCAGCCCCAGCATTTT.

The rearrangement links TRBV4-1 to TRBJ2-1; 7 nucleotides align to TRBD1. CDR3 length: 13 residues. Germline V gives CDR1 MGHRA, CDR2 YSYEKL. The junction had 5 bases not matched to a gene; V was cut back by 5 bases and J by 7 bases. As DNA, the CDR3 is TGCGCCAGCAGCGCCGGGACAGTTAATGAGCAGTTCTTC. As protein: CASSAGTVNEQFF.

The genes are TRBV27 and TRBJ2-3, with 9 bases lining up with TRBD2. Germline V CDR1 and CDR2: MNHEY, SMNVEV (reference sequence). The CDR3 runs to 18 residues. The trim removed 2 bases at V and 0 bases at J, leaving 9 bases unmatched. CDR3 coding DNA: TGTGCCAGCAGTTTAATAGCGGGAGTCTACACTAGCACAGATACGCAGTATTTT. Translating it yields CASSLIAGVYTSTDTQYF.

The chain links TRBV11-2 to TRBJ1-1; TRBD1 matches at 8 bases. The CDR3 is 14 amino acids. V lost 0 bases and J lost 7; bases outside the gene matches: 4. The germline V gene has CDR1 SGHAT and CDR2 FQNNGV. The CDR3 protein is CASSLEQGDYEAFF. CDR3 nucleotides: TGTGCCAGCAGCTTAGAACAGGGGGATTATGAAGCTTTCTTT.

In DNA, the CDR3 is TGTGCCAGCAGCCGAACCGAGGGAGGTAACTATGGCTACACCTTC. Encoded protein: CASSRTEGGNYGYTF. J is TRBJ1-2 and V is TRBV6-5; D ambiguous. Germline V gene data show CDR1 as MNHEY and CDR2 as SVGAGI. Trimming removed 6 bases from V and 1 base from J, with 15 bases in between. This CDR3 is 15 amino acids long.

The rearrangement joins TRBV6-5 to TRBJ1-4, with D possibly being TRBD1 (5 bases). The V gene's germline CDR1 is MNHEY and CDR2 SVGAGI. The germline V and J ends were trimmed by 4 bases and 10 bases, with 10 bases remaining between them. This CDR3 spans 12 amino acids. In DNA, the CDR3 is TGTGCCAGCAGTTTTACCGGGACAAAACTGTTTTTT. Residues: CASSFTGTKLFF.